The 23 T cell receptor beta chains given below trace back to one sample, sequenced in a study of Graves' ophthalmopathy and Graves' hyperthyroidism. RNA transcripts yielded amplified TCR beta CDR3 regions. The library came from an HTBI-primed first-round RT-PCR and a second-round multiplex PCR. TCRdb re-analysed the multiplex PCR reads in MiXCR, keeping a single row per CDR3 protein. This sample has approximately 380,000 distinct CDR3 sequences, with approximately 21% found just once. The sequencing sample was made of peripheral blood. Receptor source: a young woman with stable Graves' hyperthyroidism.

There are many counts of this clonotype. The rearrangement links TRBV5-1 to TRBJ2-7; a possible D gene is TRBD2 (5 bases). The CDR3 covers 16 residues. The ends were cut back, 4 bases at V and 6 bases at J, with 23 bases in the middle. Germline-derived CDR1 and CDR2 are SGHRS and YFSETQ. The CDR3 nucleotides read TGCGCCAGCAGCGGCCCACGGATACGGTCCGGAGGCGAGCAGTACTTC. Translated: CASSGPRIRSGGEQYF.

This clonotype was counted many times. V gene TRBV6-5 combines with J gene TRBJ2-7; 7 bases are a match to TRBD2. J lost 4 bases, V lost 0 bases, and 6 bases had no gene match. Germline CDR1 MNHEY, CDR2 SVGAGI. The CDR3 runs 15 residues. DNA of the CDR3: TGTGCCAGCAGTTACTCGGGCGGGAGTATTTACGAGCAGTACTTC. Encoded protein: CASSYSGGSIYEQYF.

This clonotype was found many times. This chain joins TRBV6-2 or TRBV6-3 and TRBJ2-1, with 8 bases fitting TRBD2. This CDR3 is 15 amino acids long. J lost 4 bases, V lost 5 bases, and 7 bases had no gene match. Germline V gene sequence: CDR1 MNHEY, CDR2 SVGEGT. CDR3: CASSPGLADYNEQFF. Written as DNA, the CDR3 is TGTGCCAGCAGTCCCGGACTAGCAGATTACAATGAGCAGTTCTTC.

Ten or more counts support this clonotype. The chain has TRBV12-3 or TRBV12-4 and TRBJ1-5; D gene uncertain. The V and J ends lost 3 bases and 3 bases respectively, with 12 bases between them. This CDR3 has 15 amino acids. The CDR3 DNA sequence: TGTGCCAGCAGTTTCGGGTGGTCAGTCAATCAGCCCCAGCATTTT. This codes for CASSFGWSVNQPQHF.

This clonotype was found many times. A much larger clone sits a single nucleotide away, making a read error possible. This chain uses TRBV6-1 with TRBJ1-6; D gene ambiguous. From germline, CDR1 is MNHNS and CDR2 SASEGT. This CDR3 has 13 residues. V gave up 6 bases and J gave up 0 bases, with 3 bases separating them. CDR3 amino acids: CASRDSYNSPLHF. The CDR3, as DNA: TGTGCCAGCAGGGACTCCTATAATTCACCCCTCCACTTT.

The J gene is TRBJ1-2, the V gene TRBV12-3 or TRBV12-4, with TRBD1 as a possible D gene (5 bases). The CDR3 loop spans 15 amino acids. The ends were cut back, 1 base at V and 5 bases at J, with 14 bases in the middle. The CDR3 DNA follows: TGTGCCAGCAGTTTAGTTCGCGGGGGGAAGTATGGCTACACCTTC. Amino acid sequence: CASSLVRGGKYGYTF.

This clonotype was found many times. This sequence joins TRBV28 and TRBJ2-7; TRBD1 agrees at 9 bases. Germline CDR1 reads MDHEN; CDR2 reads SYDVKM. The CDR3 has 16 amino acids. J lost 1 base, V lost 5 bases, and 9 bases had no gene match. CDR3 sequence reads: CASSPSWTGVSYEQYF. CDR3 DNA: TGTGCCAGCAGTCCATCGTGGACAGGGGTTTCCTACGAGCAGTACTTC.

There are many counts of this clonotype. The genes are TRBV6-5 and TRBJ2-7; the D gene is possibly TRBD2 (6 bases). Trimming stripped 1 base from V and 3 bases from J, with 13 bases between. The CDR3 consists of 15 residues. From germline, CDR1 is MNHEY and CDR2 SVGAGI. CDR3 residues: CASSYFGGDGYEQYF. CDR3 sequence (DNA): TGTGCCAGCAGTTACTTCGGCGGGGATGGCTACGAGCAGTACTTC.

The chain recombines TRBV25-1 with TRBJ1-2; 7 bases align to TRBD1. The germline V gene has CDR1 MGHDK and CDR2 SYGVNS. The CDR3 has 15 residues. With 3 bases clipped from V and 2 bases from J, the junction kept 6 bases outside the gene matches. The DNA for the CDR3 is TGTGCCAGCAGTGATCCGACAGGGTTAAACTATGGCTACACCTTC. Encoded protein: CASSDPTGLNYGYTF.

This clonotype was seen ten or more times. This rearrangement joins TRBV2 to TRBJ1-1; D remains unclear. The V gene's germline CDR1 is SNHLY and CDR2 FYNNEI. The CDR3 has 13 residues. Trimming shortened V by 4 bases and J by 4 bases, and 10 bases separated the two germline ends. CDR3 bases: TGTGCCAGCAGTGCCCAGGACGGCACTGAAGCTTTCTTT. Amino acids: CASSAQDGTEAFF.

In its sample, this clonotype was seen many times. The V call is TRBV7-2, the J call TRBJ1-2; D possibly corresponds to TRBD1 (6 bases). V lost 6 bases and J lost 4, with 12 bases in between. In germline, CDR1 is SGHTA, CDR2 FQGNSA. The CDR3 spans 13 residues. This chain's CDR3 is CASSPDSPYGYTF. DNA of the CDR3: TGTGCCAGCAGTCCGGACAGTCCCTATGGCTACACCTTC.

In DNA form, the CDR3 reads TGTGCCAGCGATTTTAACAGGGAAGGGGGTAGCAATCAGCCCCAGCATTTT. Encoded protein: CASDFNREGGSNQPQHF. The chain recombines TRBV6-1 with TRBJ1-5; D is perhaps TRBD1 (6 bases). This CDR3 spans 17 amino acids. Between the trimmed V and J ends, which lost 8 bases and 0 bases, there was a span of 20 bases. Germline V gene lookup returns CDR1 MNHNS and CDR2 SASEGT.

In this sample, this clonotype turned up many times. The CDR3 protein is CASTELAEAGEQYF. The CDR3 DNA reads as TGTGCCAGCACTGAGCTAGCGGAGGCGGGGGAGCAGTACTTC. The rearrangement uses TRBV6-1 and TRBJ2-7; 7 bases align to TRBD2. Germline V lookup: CDR1 MNHNS, CDR2 SASEGT. V shed 7 bases and J 7 bases; nucleotides not matched to a gene: 13. The CDR3 contains 14 residues.

The rearrangement uses TRBV6-1 and TRBJ1-1, with D tentatively TRBD1 (5 bases). V shed 1 base and J shed 1 base, with 13 bases lying between them. The CDR3 length is 16 residues. CDR1 MNHNS and CDR2 SASEGT come from the germline V gene. Here the CDR3 reads CASSEDEGQGNTEAFF. CDR3 nucleotides: TGTGCCAGCAGTGAAGATGAAGGGCAGGGGAACACTGAAGCTTTCTTT.

The J gene is TRBJ1-1, the V gene TRBV27; perhaps TRBD1 as D (5 bases). With 8 bases removed from V and 0 bases from J, the gap between germline ends came to 13 bases. CDR1 and CDR2 from the germline V gene are MNHEY and SMNVEV (reference sequence). The CDR3 is 14 residues long. The CDR3 region is CASFGAGMNTEAFF. The CDR3 nucleotides are TGTGCCAGCTTCGGGGCAGGGATGAACACTGAAGCTTTCTTT.

This clonotype was seen at least ten times. The chain employs TRBV7-6 and TRBJ2-7; D possibly corresponds to TRBD1 (5 bases). The V and J ends lost 5 bases and 1 base respectively, with 15 bases between them. There are 15 residues in the CDR3. CDR1 is SGHVS, CDR2 FNYEAQ, per germline. The CDR3 region is CASSPQGGVSYEQYF. The CDR3 DNA is TGTGCCAGCAGCCCTCAGGGCGGCGTGTCCTACGAGCAGTACTTC.

This clonotype has ten or more counts. V usage is TRBV7-9 and J usage is TRBJ2-7; D is possibly TRBD1 (8 bases). V shed 4 bases and J shed 0 bases, with 16 bases lying between them. In germline, CDR1 is SEHNR, CDR2 FQNEAQ (reference sequence). This CDR3 contains 16 residues. CDR3 sequence reads: CASSSTGGDPSYEQYF. DNA of the CDR3: TGTGCCAGCAGCTCCACAGGGGGGGATCCCTCCTACGAGCAGTACTTC.

This clonotype was seen ten or more times. This chain connects TRBV6-2 or TRBV6-3 to TRBJ2-2, with D tentatively TRBD1 (6 bases). The CDR3 totals 15 residues. Germline V gene data show CDR1 as MNHEY and CDR2 as SVGEGT. The ends were cut back, 3 bases at V and 6 bases at J, with 14 bases in the middle. CDR3 bases: TGTGCCAGCAGTTATCCATGGGGGCGCGCCGGGGAGCTGTTTTTT. This codes for CASSYPWGRAGELFF.

The chain combines TRBV27 with TRBJ1-2; D possibly corresponds to TRBD1 (6 bases). V was clipped by 6 bases and J by 3 bases, with 17 bases between them. Germline V gene data show CDR1 as MNHEY and CDR2 as SMNVEV (reference sequence). CDR3 length: 15 residues. CDR3 loop: CASRSPGGRDYGYTF. The CDR3 nucleotides read TGTGCCAGCAGGTCCCCGGGGGGGCGCGACTATGGCTACACCTTC.

This clonotype was seen at least ten times. J is TRBJ1-1 and V is TRBV2; D gene ambiguous. The V end lost 8 bases, the J end lost 0 bases, and 13 bases lay between the germline ends. Germline loops: CDR1 SNHLY, CDR2 FYNNEI. The CDR3 is made up of 14 amino acids. The CDR3 region is CASAYSVMNTEAFF. The CDR3 DNA sequence: TGTGCCAGCGCATACAGTGTCATGAACACTGAAGCTTTCTTT.

This clonotype was observed at least ten times. The chain uses TRBV28 and TRBJ2-5, with unresolved D. With 5 bases removed from V and 4 bases from J, the gap between germline ends came to 8 bases. CDR1 is MDHEN and CDR2 is SYDVKM in the germline V gene. This CDR3 spans 12 amino acids. CDR3 protein: CASSEVAETQYF. In nucleotides, the CDR3 is TGTGCCAGCAGTGAGGTGGCAGAGACCCAGTACTTC.

In DNA, the CDR3 is TGTGCCTGGAGTCTAGCGAACACCGGGGAGCTGTTTTTT. Its translation: CAWSLANTGELFF. The V call is TRBV30, the J call TRBJ2-2; no clear D. The CDR3 is 13 residues long. Germline V CDR1 and CDR2: GTSNPN, SVGIG (reference sequence). Trimming took off 2 bases at V and 0 bases at J, with 4 bases between the two ends.

This clonotype was observed many times. The chain employs TRBV28 and TRBJ1-2, with 10 bases matching TRBD1. The CDR3 totals 15 residues. The trim removed 2 bases at V and 3 bases at J, leaving 3 bases unmatched. CDR1 is MDHEN and CDR2 is SYDVKM in the germline V gene. CDR3 sequence: CASSLRTGGDYGYTF. DNA of the CDR3: TGTGCCAGCAGTTTACGGACAGGGGGAGACTATGGCTACACCTTC.